This is a list of T cell receptor beta chains from one sample in a study of blood T cell repertoires in COVID-19. Here immunoSEQ multiplex PCR was the method, and the copy in TCRdb shows in-frame clones only, minus some. This table holds about 49,000 clones, about nine tenths found once. The sample taken for sequencing was peripheral blood. The receptors originated from a woman of 80 years or more with COVID-19, enrolled during active disease. The CDR3 runs from the conserved cysteine through the conserved F or W. A D gene is named only where the DNA matches it firmly. The size of a clone is reported for some rows only, either as once, few or many, or as a class for expanded clones.

abundance,v_gene,j_gene,d_gene,CDR3aa,CDR3nt
.,TRBV6-5,TRBJ2-1,TRBD2,CASSYERGGDNEQFF,TGTGCCAGCAGTTATGAGCGGGGGGGCGACAATGAGCAGTTCTTC
.,TRBV7-9,TRBJ1-2,TRBD1,CASSHLQGGYGYTF,TGTGCCAGCAGCCACCTCCAGGGGGGCTATGGCTACACCTTC
.,TRBV27,TRBJ2-5,.,CASSLETPRMGETQYF,TGTGCCAGCAGTCTCGAGACTCCCAGAATGGGAGAGACCCAGTACTTC
.,TRBV7-8,TRBJ1-5,.,CASSHQDSFVQPQHF,TGTGCCAGCAGCCATCAAGACAGTTTTGTACAGCCCCAGCATTTT
.,TRBV29-1,TRBJ1-1,TRBD1,CSVRTGGNTEAFF,TGCAGCGTGCGGACAGGGGGAAACACTGAAGCTTTCTTT
.,TRBV6-5,TRBJ2-7,TRBD1,CASSYSGTGTYEQYF,TGTGCCAGCAGTTACTCCGGGACAGGGACCTACGAGCAGTACTTC
.,TRBV5-1,TRBJ2-1,TRBD1,CASSPTGFEQFF,TGCGCCAGCAGCCCGACAGGGTTTGAGCAGTTCTTC
once,TRBV9,TRBJ1-3,.,CASSVVAGPTGGNTIYF,TGTGCCAGCAGCGTAGTGGCAGGCCCTACAGGTGGAAACACCATATATTTT
.,TRBV10-2,TRBJ2-1,TRBD2,CASSRGGGEAGGYNEQFF,TGCGCCAGCTCCCGAGGAGGGGGGGAAGCGGGGGGTTACAATGAGCAGTTCTTC
.,TRBV19,TRBJ1-4,.,CASSIAAVTNEKLFF,TGTGCCAGTAGTATAGCGGCGGTCACTAATGAAAAACTGTTTTTT
.,TRBV3-1/TRBV3-2,TRBJ1-5,.,CASSPTGRNQPQHF,TGTGCCAGCAGCCCGACAGGTCGCAATCAGCCCCAGCATTTT
few,TRBV5-4,TRBJ1-2,TRBD1,CASSQPTGVKGYTF,TGTGCCAGCAGCCAACCTACAGGGGTAAAGGGCTACACCTTC
.,TRBV27,TRBJ2-7,TRBD1,CASSLSPGQPYEQYF,TGTGCCAGCAGTTTATCTCCGGGACAGCCCTACGAGCAGTACTTC
.,TRBV13,TRBJ1-1,TRBD1,CASSLLSGQGAAFF,TGTGCCAGCAGCTTATTGTCGGGACAGGGCGCAGCTTTCTTT
.,TRBV28,TRBJ1-5,.,CASRVPGHRNQPQHF,TGTGCCAGCAGAGTTCCGGGACACCGCAATCAGCCCCAGCATTTT
.,TRBV18,TRBJ2-3,.,CASSPAIGFFVGSGLDTQYF,TGTGCCAGCTCACCAGCCATCGGGTTCTTTGTAGGGTCGGGGTTAGATACGCAGTATTTT
.,TRBV14,TRBJ1-6,TRBD1,CASSQQGQGIRSPLHF,TGTGCCAGCAGCCAACAAGGACAGGGAATACGGTCACCCCTCCACTTT
.,TRBV7-2,TRBJ2-1,TRBD2,CASSMGWSSGYNEQFF,TGTGCCAGCAGCATGGGTTGGTCTAGCGGCTACAATGAGCAGTTCTTC
.,TRBV7-9,TRBJ1-5,TRBD1,CASSQQGGNQPQHF,TGTGCCAGCAGCCAACAGGGGGGCAATCAGCCCCAGCATTTT
.,TRBV19,TRBJ2-1,TRBD1,CASSTDRGRSNEQFF,TGTGCCAGTAGTACGGACAGGGGGCGAAGCAATGAGCAGTTCTTC
.,TRBV4-2,TRBJ2-3,.,CASRHNTNTDTQYF,TGTGCCAGCAGACACAACACCAACACAGATACGCAGTATTTT
.,TRBV29-1,TRBJ2-5,TRBD2,CSVLTSGLETQYF,TGCAGCGTTTTGACTAGCGGGTTGGAGACCCAGTACTTC
.,TRBV3-1/TRBV3-2,TRBJ2-3,TRBD2,CASSLILTSGRADTQYF,TGTGCCAGCAGCCTCATACTTACTAGCGGGAGGGCAGATACGCAGTATTTT
.,TRBV5-5,TRBJ1-2,.,CASSLEFSTRYGYTF,TGTGCCAGCAGTCTTGAGTTCTCCACTCGCTATGGCTACACCTTC
.,TRBV3-1/TRBV3-2,TRBJ2-3,.,CASSPGVATDTQYF,TGTGCCAGCAGCCCCGGGGTAGCCACAGATACGCAGTATTTT
.,TRBV10-3,TRBJ2-2,TRBD2,CAILAGGNTGELFF,TGTGCCATCCTAGCGGGAGGAAACACCGGGGAGCTGTTTTTT
.,TRBV30,TRBJ1-4,.,CACGLREAIEKLFF,TGTGCCTGCGGGCTGAGGGAGGCCATCGAAAAACTGTTTTTT
.,TRBV7-2,TRBJ1-2,.,CASSPSNRDNYGYTF,TGTGCCAGCAGCCCCTCCAACAGGGATAACTATGGCTACACCTTC
.,TRBV5-3,TRBJ1-6,TRBD1,CARSRPQGASNSPLHF,TGTGCCAGAAGTCGACCACAGGGGGCAAGTAATTCACCCCTCCACTTT
.,TRBV10-3,TRBJ1-6,.,CAISERQDYNSPLHF,TGTGCCATCAGTGAGAGACAGGACTATAATTCACCCCTCCACTTT
.,TRBV13,TRBJ2-1,TRBD1,CASSVSGTGSDEQFF,TGTGCCAGCAGCGTCTCCGGGACAGGTTCCGATGAGCAGTTCTTC
few,TRBV6-1,TRBJ1-3,.,CASSEGPDRRATIYF,TGTGCCAGCAGTGAAGGCCCCGACAGGAGAGCTACCATATATTTT
once,TRBV2,TRBJ2-2,TRBD1,CASSKAGTVNTGELFF,TGTGCCAGCAGCAAAGCCGGGACAGTAAACACCGGGGAGCTGTTTTTT
.,TRBV18,TRBJ1-3,TRBD1,CASSPQGADGNTIYF,TGTGCCAGCTCACCGCAGGGGGCGGACGGAAACACCATATATTTT
.,TRBV5-1,TRBJ2-1,.,CASSLEGRGDNEQFF,TGCGCCAGCAGCTTGGAGGGGAGGGGGGACAATGAGCAGTTCTTC
once,TRBV5-1,TRBJ1-4,.,CASSGGTATNEKLFF,TGCGCCAGCAGCGGGGGGACTGCAACTAATGAAAAACTGTTTTTT
.,TRBV27,TRBJ1-2,.,CASSPQRTALNYGYTF,TGTGCCAGCAGTCCCCAACGGACAGCCTTAAACTATGGCTACACCTTC
.,TRBV7-6,TRBJ2-7,.,CASSSRGTTYEQYF,TGTGCCAGCAGTTCTAGGGGGACCACCTACGAGCAGTACTTC
.,TRBV6-6,TRBJ2-7,.,CASTSKGGQRPYEQYF,TGTGCCAGCACCTCCAAGGGTGGACAGAGACCCTACGAGCAGTACTTC
.,TRBV7-8,TRBJ2-6,.,CASKFQGFSSGANVLTF,TGTGCCAGCAAATTTCAGGGTTTTAGCTCTGGGGCCAACGTCCTGACTTTC
.,TRBV19,TRBJ2-3,TRBD2,CASSSTSVSTDTQYF,TGTGCCAGTAGTTCGACTAGCGTTAGCACAGATACGCAGTATTTT
.,TRBV18,TRBJ2-3,TRBD1,CASSPTGITDTQYF,TGTGCCAGCTCCCCGACAGGGATTACAGATACGCAGTATTTT
.,TRBV27,TRBJ1-2,TRBD1,CASSSAFRGKWTGYTF,TGTGCCAGCAGTTCTGCCTTCAGGGGGAAATGGACAGGCTACACCTTC
.,TRBV6-2/TRBV6-3,TRBJ2-1,TRBD2,CASSYDTSGRGEQFF,TGTGCCAGCAGTTACGACACTAGCGGGAGAGGTGAGCAGTTCTTC
.,TRBV18,TRBJ1-2,TRBD1,CASSPPQGQGAKGYTF,TGTGCCAGCTCACCGCCCCAAGGACAGGGGGCAAAGGGCTACACCTTC
.,TRBV2,TRBJ2-7,TRBD1,CASSPDRVGEQYF,TGTGCCAGCAGTCCCGACAGGGTGGGTGAGCAGTACTTC
.,TRBV11-2,TRBJ1-6,TRBD1,CASSSGQGYSPLHF,TGTGCCAGCAGTTCGGGACAGGGGTATTCACCCCTCCACTTT
.,TRBV27,TRBJ2-7,TRBD1,CASRSGQILYEQYF,TGTGCCAGCAGATCGGGACAGATTCTATACGAGCAGTACTTC
few,TRBV5-5,TRBJ1-5,.,CASSLVQGGNQPQHF,TGTGCCAGCAGCTTGGTACAGGGTGGTAATCAGCCCCAGCATTTT
.,TRBV27,TRBJ2-7,.,CASSLVSGPYEQYF,TGTGCCAGCAGTTTAGTTAGCGGACCGTACGAGCAGTACTTC